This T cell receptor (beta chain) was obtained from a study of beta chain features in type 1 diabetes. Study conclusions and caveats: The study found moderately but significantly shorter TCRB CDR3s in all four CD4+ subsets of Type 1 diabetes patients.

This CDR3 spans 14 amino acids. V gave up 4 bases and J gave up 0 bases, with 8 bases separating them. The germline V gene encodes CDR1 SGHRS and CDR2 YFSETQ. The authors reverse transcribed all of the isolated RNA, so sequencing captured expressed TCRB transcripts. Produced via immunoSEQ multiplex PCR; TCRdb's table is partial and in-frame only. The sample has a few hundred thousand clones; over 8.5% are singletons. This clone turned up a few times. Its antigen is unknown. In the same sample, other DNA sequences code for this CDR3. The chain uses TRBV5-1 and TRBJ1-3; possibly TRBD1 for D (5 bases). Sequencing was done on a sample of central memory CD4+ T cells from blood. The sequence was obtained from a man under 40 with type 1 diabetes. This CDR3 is CASSPQGSGNTIYF. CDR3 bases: TGCGCCAGCAGCCCTCAGGGCTCTGGAAACACCATATATTTT. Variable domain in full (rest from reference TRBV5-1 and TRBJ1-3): KAGVTQTPRYLIKTRGQQVTLSCSPISGHRSVSWYQQTPGQGLQFLFEYFSETQRNKGNFPGRFSGRQFSNSRSEMNVSTLELGDSALYLCASSPQGSGNTIYFGEGSWLTVV.